Following are 29 T cell receptor beta chains from one sample sequenced in a study of Ad26.COV2.S vaccination and SARS-CoV-2 variants. Treatment specified: around 19 received Ad26.COV2.S at low or high dose, single or two shots; about 5 received placebo; per-sample allocation not given. The samples were gathered on day 63 after the first injection of vaccine or placebo. Sequencing was performed with immunoSEQ multiplex PCR; in TCRdb, only in-frame clones are kept and a portion is missing. The data show hundreds of thousands of clones, around 89% seen once. Source: peripheral blood, taken in a trial of Ad26.COV2.S vaccine versus placebo. The source is a person between 18 and 59 years old who received the Ad26.COV2.S COVID-19 vaccine or a placebo.

The rearrangement links TRBV29-1 to TRBJ2-7; D possibly matches TRBD1 or TRBD2 (5 bases each). The germline V gene encodes CDR1 SQVTM and CDR2 ANQGSEA. V was cut by 7 bases and J by 5 bases, with 15 bases left in between. CDR3 length equals 12 residues. In nucleotides, the CDR3 is TGCAGCGCCCTCGGGGCTGGGGACGAGCAGTACTTC. It encodes CSALGAGDEQYF.

The rearrangement uses TRBV10-2 and TRBJ1-1, with a tentative D call TRBD1 (5 bases). CDR1 WSHSY and CDR2 SAAADI come from the germline V gene. With 3 bases removed from V and 3 bases from J, the gap between germline ends came to 14 bases. The CDR3 contains 15 residues. The CDR3 bases are TGCGCCAGCAGTGACAGGGTCGGCGGGTACACTGAAGCTTTCTTT. Translation: CASSDRVGGYTEAFF.

The rearrangement joins TRBV6-1 to TRBJ1-4; D unclear. Trimming removed 3 bases at V and 4 bases at J, with 9 bases between. Germline V gene sequence: CDR1 MNHNS, CDR2 SASEGT. CDR3 size: 14 residues. This CDR3 is CASSDRAVNEKLFF. The CDR3 DNA is TGTGCCAGCAGTGACCGGGCTGTTAATGAAAAACTGTTTTTT.

This clone was seen only once. CDR3 loop: CASRGAETQYF. In DNA, the CDR3 is TGCGCCAGCAGGGGAGCGGAGACCCAGTACTTC. The chain couples TRBV5-1 to TRBJ2-5, with a possible D match to TRBD2 (5 bases). This CDR3 is built from 11 residues. The V gene's germline CDR1 is SGHRS and CDR2 YFSETQ. The V and J ends lost 5 bases and 5 bases respectively, with 7 bases between them.

This clone was counted a few times. CDR3 in amino acids: CASSRTPPQATYGYTF. For the CDR3, the DNA is TGTGCCAGCAGCCGAACCCCCCCGCAGGCCACCTATGGCTACACCTTC. This chain uses TRBV3-1 (or the pseudogene TRBV3-2) with TRBJ1-2; D is ambiguous. There are 16 residues in the CDR3. Trimming cost V 4 bases and J 4 bases, with 19 bases left between them. Germline V gene lookup returns CDR1 LGHDT and CDR2 YNNKEL (reference sequence).

The V call is TRBV10-3, the J call TRBJ1-5; D possibly corresponds to TRBD1 (5 bases). The germline V gene has CDR1 ENHRY and CDR2 SYGVKD. The CDR3 has 14 residues. Trimming pared 8 bases from V and 0 bases from J, leaving 11 bases between. DNA for the CDR3: TGTGCCATCGGGGGGGGAAATAGCAATCAGCCCCAGCATTTT. Its translation is CAIGGGNSNQPQHF.

This clone occurred once. For the CDR3, the DNA is TGCGCCAGCAGCTTGGACGACCGCACAGATACGCAGTATTTT. It specifies CASSLDDRTDTQYF. This chain joins TRBV5-1 and TRBJ2-3; D is undetermined. The CDR3 contains 14 residues. V was shortened by 0 bases and J by 1 base, with 6 bases between the two germline ends. The germline V gene has CDR1 SGHRS and CDR2 YFSETQ. The entire variable domain, with the rest obtained from reference TRBV5-1 and TRBJ2-3, is as follows: KAGVTQTPRYLIKTRGQQVTLSCSPISGHRSVSWYQQTPGQGLQFLFEYFSETQRNKGNFPGRFSGRQFSNSRSEMNVSTLELGDSALYLCASSLDDRTDTQYFGPGTRLTVL.

In this sample, this clone turned up once. The V gene is TRBV5-1, the J gene TRBJ1-1; D remains ambiguous. V gave up 1 base and J gave up 0 bases, with 10 bases separating them. The CDR3 has 15 amino acids. The V gene's germline CDR1 is SGHRS and CDR2 YFSETQ. Here the CDR3 DNA reads TGCGCCAGCAGCTTGATTCCAGCTATGAACACTGAAGCTTTCTTT. Amino acids: CASSLIPAMNTEAFF.

The V gene is TRBV5-1, the J gene TRBJ2-2; 7 nucleotides align to TRBD1. There are 13 residues in the CDR3. The J segment lost 6 bases and the V segment lost 5 bases, leaving 4 bases of the junction unmatched. Per germline, CDR1 SGHRS and CDR2 YFSETQ. Written as DNA, the CDR3 is TGCGCCAGCAGTCCGACAGGGTCCGGGGAGCTGTTTTTT. This gives the protein CASSPTGSGELFF.

The chain recombines TRBV4-1 with TRBJ1-6, with a tentative D call TRBD1 (5 bases). V lost 0 bases and J 5 bases, leaving 14 bases between the germline ends. The CDR3 runs to 17 residues. CDR1 is MGHRA, CDR2 YSYEKL, per germline. CDR3 sequence (DNA): TGCGCCAGCAGCCAAGATCCCGCAGGGAGACATAATTCACCCCTCCACTTT. Translating it yields CASSQDPAGRHNSPLHF.

With regard to this clone: This same CDR3 is encoded by further DNA sequences in the sample. The chain combines TRBV9 with TRBJ1-1; 9 bases agree with TRBD1. Germline loops: CDR1 SGDLS, CDR2 YYNGEE. There are 14 residues in the CDR3. With 2 bases clipped from V and 2 bases from J, the junction kept 1 base outside the gene matches. DNA for the CDR3: TGTGCCAGCAGCGTGACAGGGGGAAACACTGAAGCTTTCTTT. This codes for CASSVTGGNTEAFF.

The gene calls are TRBV9 and TRBJ2-1, with D perhaps TRBD2 (7 bases). CDR1 is SGDLS and CDR2 is YYNGEE in the germline V gene. V lost 2 bases and J 6 bases, leaving 12 bases between the germline ends. The CDR3 has 14 amino acids. Written as DNA, the CDR3 is TGTGCCAGCAGCGTGGGGGGGCTCGGCAATGAGCAGTTCTTC. Translated: CASSVGGLGNEQFF.

This chain uses TRBV15 with TRBJ1-1; D is ambiguous. CDR3 size: 14 residues. Germline V lookup: CDR1 LNHNV, CDR2 YYDKDF (reference sequence). Trimming left V 5 bases short and J 0 bases short, with 10 bases between. CDR3 DNA: TGTGCCACCAGCTCCCGACGGATGAACACTGAAGCTTTCTTT. Its protein is CATSSRRMNTEAFF.

This clone appeared once. The chain couples TRBV4-3 to TRBJ1-1; perhaps TRBD1 as D (5 bases). Germline CDR1 LGHNA, CDR2 YSLEER. The length of the CDR3 is 14 residues. Trimming shortened V by 0 bases and J by 1 base, and 6 bases separated the two germline ends. The CDR3 DNA reads TGCGCCAGCAGCCAAGAAGACAGGAACACTGAAGCTTTCTTT. Its translation: CASSQEDRNTEAFF.

This rearrangement joins TRBV5-5 to TRBJ2-3; 10 bases match TRBD1. The germline gives CDR1 SGHKS, CDR2 YYEKEE (reference sequence). Germline trimming cut 2 bases from V and 2 bases from J; bases unmatched to any gene: 8. This CDR3 contains 17 residues. CDR3 bases: TGTGCCAGCAGCTTTGGGACAGGGGCTTCCTTCACAGATACGCAGTATTTT. Translated, it gives CASSFGTGASFTDTQYF.

V and J are TRBV19 and TRBJ1-4; possible D gene TRBD1, 5 bases. V dropped 7 bases and J dropped 2 bases, with 20 bases sitting between them. The V gene's germline CDR1 is LNHDA and CDR2 SQIVND (reference sequence). The CDR3 length is 17 residues. Written as DNA, the CDR3 is TGTGCCAGTATCAGATCGTCGCCGGGGGGGACTAATGAAAAACTGTTTTTT. Amino acid sequence: CASIRSSPGGTNEKLFF. Together with reference TRBV19 and TRBJ1-4, the CDR3 gives the full variable domain: DGGITQSPKYLFRKEGQNVTLSCEQNLNHDAMYWYRQDPGQGLRLIYYSQIVNDFQKGDIAEGYSVSREKKESFPLTVTSAQKNPTAFYLCASIRSSPGGTNEKLFFGSGTQLSVL.

On this clone itself: At one of its ends the junction is not consistent with the germline gene, which may arise from a read error. This sequence joins TRBV7-7 and TRBJ2-1; 9 bases are a match to TRBD2. Per germline, CDR1 SSHAT and CDR2 FNYEAQ (reference sequence). This CDR3 spans 15 amino acids. The CDR3 protein is CASSLVAGAGDEQFF. The CDR3 DNA follows: TGTGCTAGCAGCTTGGTAGCGGGAGCGGGGGATGAGCAGTTCTTC.

The J gene is TRBJ2-1, the V gene TRBV3-1 (or the pseudogene TRBV3-2); D is unresolved. Looked up from germline, CDR1 is LGHDT and CDR2 is YNNKEL (reference sequence). The CDR3 is 13 residues long. Between the trimmed V and J ends, which lost 4 bases and 2 bases, there was a span of 6 bases. Here the CDR3 DNA reads TGTGCCAGCAGCCCCCAACCCTACAATGAGCAGTTCTTC. Its protein is CASSPQPYNEQFF.

This clone was recorded only once. This chain links TRBV30 with TRBJ2-5; D is uncertain. Trimming took off 5 bases at V and 5 bases at J, with 15 bases between the two ends. Germline CDR1 GTSNPN, CDR2 SVGIG (reference sequence). CDR3 length equals 13 residues. The chain's CDR3 is CAWRGPDRETQYF. DNA of the CDR3: TGTGCCTGGCGAGGCCCTGACCGTGAGACCCAGTACTTC.

Concerning this clone itself: The same CDR3 is also encoded by other DNA sequences in this sample. This chain links TRBV7-9 with TRBJ1-1; D unclear. Trimming cost V 3 bases and J 1 base, with 6 bases left between them. The CDR3 totals 13 residues. The germline gives CDR1 SEHNR, CDR2 FQNEAQ (reference sequence). The CDR3 protein is CASSFGGNTEAFF. Written as DNA, the CDR3 is TGTGCCAGCAGCTTCGGCGGGAACACTGAAGCTTTCTTT.

The genes are TRBV28 and TRBJ2-7; D gene uncertain. V gave up 2 bases and J gave up 5 bases, with 10 bases separating them. The CDR3 totals 13 residues. Germline CDR1 reads MDHEN; CDR2 reads SYDVKM. CDR3 protein: CASSLLVSDEQYF. The CDR3 bases are TGTGCCAGCAGTTTACTGGTATCGGACGAGCAGTACTTC.

This clone was picked up one time. The chain carries TRBV19 and TRBJ1-1; 7 positions match TRBD1. Per the germline V gene, CDR1 is LNHDA and CDR2 is SQIVND (reference sequence). The trim removed 5 bases at V and 10 bases at J, leaving 16 bases unmatched. This CDR3 has 15 amino acids. Written as DNA, the CDR3 is TGTGCCAGTAGTTCGGACAGGATCATACGAGGGGGAGCTTTCTTT. Its protein is CASSSDRIIRGGAFF.

The chain couples TRBV2 to TRBJ2-1; D might be TRBD1 or TRBD2, each matching 5 bases. This CDR3 is built from 16 residues. Between the trimmed V and J ends, which lost 2 bases and 2 bases, there was a span of 13 bases. CDR1 is SNHLY and CDR2 is FYNNEI in the germline V gene. The CDR3 loop is CASSESWGRPYNEQFF. The CDR3 DNA reads as TGTGCCAGCAGTGAAAGCTGGGGACGACCCTACAATGAGCAGTTCTTC.

A note on this clone: The sample holds other DNA sequences that translate to the same CDR3. The chain joins TRBV12-3 or TRBV12-4 to TRBJ1-1; weak D call: TRBD1 (5 bases). V was shortened by 3 bases and J by 4 bases, with 6 bases between the two germline ends. The CDR3 sequence is 12 residues long. The CDR3 spells CASSFGGTEAFF. CDR3 coding DNA: TGTGCCAGCAGTTTTGGGGGCACTGAAGCTTTCTTT.

The V call is TRBV19, the J call TRBJ2-7, with 10 bases that match TRBD1. CDR3 length equals 15 residues. J gave up 2 bases and V 3 bases, and 4 bases lay outside the gene matches. CDR1 is LNHDA and CDR2 is SQIVND in the germline V gene (reference sequence). Here the CDR3 reads CASSIGQGGTYEQYF. DNA for the CDR3: TGTGCCAGTAGTATTGGACAGGGGGGAACCTACGAGCAGTACTTC.

The chain couples TRBV7-3 to TRBJ2-2, with 9 positions matching TRBD2. Germline V gives CDR1 SGHTA, CDR2 FQGTGA. This CDR3 is 15 amino acids long. After removal of 5 bases from V and 5 bases from J, the junction contained 6 bases not matched to a gene. The CDR3 region has the DNA TGTGCCAGCAGCCAAGGGCTAGCGGGGACCGGGGAGCTGTTTTTT. Encoded protein: CASSQGLAGTGELFF.

This chain joins TRBV5-1 and TRBJ2-5; the match to TRBD2 covers 7 bases. Germline V gene data show CDR1 as SGHRS and CDR2 as YFSETQ. CDR3 length: 17 residues. Losses at the gene ends were 4 bases for V and 2 bases for J; bases not matched to a gene: 14. The CDR3 sequence is CASSVDPGLPTQETQYF. For the CDR3, the DNA is TGCGCCAGCAGCGTAGACCCGGGACTACCTACACAAGAGACCCAGTACTTC.

The J gene is TRBJ1-1, the V gene TRBV5-1, with 11 bases fitting TRBD1. After removal of 4 bases from V and 4 bases from J, the junction contained 9 bases not matched to a gene. The CDR3 is made up of 16 amino acids. Per the germline V gene, CDR1 is SGHRS and CDR2 is YFSETQ. CDR3 protein: CASSRGQGARSTEAFF. The CDR3 DNA reads TGCGCCAGCAGCAGAGGACAGGGGGCGAGGAGCACTGAAGCTTTCTTT.

This clone has only one observation. A junction boundary mismatches the germline segment, possibly from a read error. The rearrangement uses TRBV7-2 and TRBJ1-6; the D gene is possibly TRBD1 (5 bases). This CDR3 has 16 amino acids. Germline V CDR1 and CDR2: SGHTA, FQGNSA. Here the CDR3 DNA reads TGTGCCAGCAGTTTAGATCCAGGGACCCGGAATTCACCCCTCCACTTT. It specifies CASSLDPGTRNSPLHF.